A single T cell receptor beta chain is shown here with its context. Its antigen is as yet unknown. The time point here: sample taken at primary tumor resection. From tumor, nontumor lung or frozen PBMC, whole RNA was taken unsorted for sequencing. The donors, 70 or so patients with untreated early-stage non-small cell lung cancer, provided the samples. The germline V gene encodes CDR1 DFQATT and CDR2 SNEGSKA (reference sequence). The CDR3 extends over 12 amino acids. V was clipped by 3 bases and J by 5 bases, with 9 bases between them. The data stem from a study of spatial heterogeneity in lung cancer. As for the study in general: More than eight raw reads, on average, carried each unique TCR and UMI combination.

Points from the study as a whole: Blood showed ubiquitous tumor TCRs more often at resection than at routine follow-up.

Carried by each TCR cDNA molecule was a unique molecular identifier. TCRdb analysed the 5' RACE reads with MiXCR anew, one entry per CDR3 protein. This table has some 15,000 distinct CDR3 sequences, 14% appearing once. The TCR comes from a male donor with early-stage non-small cell lung cancer. The chain employs TRBV20-1 and TRBJ2-3, with D perhaps TRBD2 (7 bases). Source: PBMCs, taken at surgery. The CDR3 is CSARGGGDTQYF. For the CDR3, the DNA is TGCAGTGCTAGGGGAGGGGGAGATACGCAGTATTTT.